This T cell receptor (beta chain) was profiled in a study of cytomegalovirus exposure and HLA in healthy donors. Trimming removed 4 bases at V and 0 bases at J, with 15 bases between. The CDR3 is 16 residues long. CDR1 and CDR2 (germline): MNHNS, SASEGT. It was with 60 Vbeta and 13 Jbeta primers that the PCR ran. Sequencing used immunoSEQ multiplex PCR; TCRdb keeps in-frame clones, though not all of them. This table has approximately 110,000 clones, 76% appearing once. This receptor was identified in a man aged 45-65 years in good health and CMV-seronegative. Sequenced material: PBMCs. The rearrangement uses TRBV6-1 and TRBJ1-2; D is uncertain. The CDR3 DNA follows: TGTGCCAGCAGTGGAGGCTTTTTGAGTTCTAACTATGGCTACACCTTC. Its translation: CASSGGFLSSNYGYTF.